This is a list of T cell receptor beta chains from one sample in a study of shared clonotypes between healthy human individuals. Generated by immunoSEQ multiplex PCR, the TCRdb table keeps only in-frame clones and is missing some. The sample has more than 550,000 clones; approximately 77% are singletons. What was sequenced was memory CD4+ T cells sorted from blood. The receptors stem from a young woman in good health. CDR3s include the opening cysteine and the closing phenylalanine or tryptophan. Fields, in order: clone size, V gene, J gene, D gene, CDR3 protein, CDR3 DNA. The D gene is left open where the match is weak. Where a row states a size, it is once, few, many or the class of an expanded clone; other rows omit it.

abundance: .; v_gene: TRBV11-2; j_gene: TRBJ2-1; d_gene: .; CDR3aa: CASSPRMDSGEQFF; CDR3nt: TGTGCCAGCAGCCCTAGGATGGATAGCGGTGAGCAGTTCTTC
abundance: .; v_gene: TRBV27; j_gene: TRBJ2-2; d_gene: TRBD2; CDR3aa: CAATGTSGTGELFF; CDR3nt: TGTGCCGCCACCGGGACTAGCGGCACCGGGGAGCTGTTTTTT
abundance: .; v_gene: TRBV5-1; j_gene: TRBJ1-3; d_gene: .; CDR3aa: CASSLGEEGNTIYF; CDR3nt: TGCGCCAGCAGCTTGGGGGAAGAGGGAAACACCATATATTTT
abundance: many; v_gene: TRBV5-1; j_gene: TRBJ2-7; d_gene: .; CDR3aa: CASKRGRLQSSYEQYF; CDR3nt: TGCGCCAGCAAAAGAGGCAGGCTTCAGAGCTCCTACGAGCAGTACTTC
abundance: few; v_gene: TRBV7-9; j_gene: TRBJ1-1; d_gene: TRBD1; CDR3aa: CASSARQGSDTEAFF; CDR3nt: TGTGCCAGCAGCGCCAGACAGGGCAGCGACACTGAAGCTTTCTTT
abundance: .; v_gene: TRBV28; j_gene: TRBJ1-2; d_gene: .; CDR3aa: CASSTHRQSYGYTF; CDR3nt: TGTGCCAGCAGCACCCACCGACAGAGCTATGGCTACACCTTC
abundance: .; v_gene: TRBV5-5; j_gene: TRBJ1-2; d_gene: .; CDR3aa: CASSLRETGRTYGYTF; CDR3nt: TGTGCCAGCAGCTTGCGAGAGACAGGACGAACCTATGGCTACACCTTC
abundance: .; v_gene: TRBV4-1; j_gene: TRBJ2-7; d_gene: TRBD2; CDR3aa: CASSQVLAGAPPLYEQYF; CDR3nt: TGCGCCAGCAGCCAAGTACTAGCGGGTGCTCCTCCGCTCTACGAGCAGTACTTC
abundance: .; v_gene: TRBV5-4; j_gene: TRBJ1-1; d_gene: .; CDR3aa: CASSRDTNTEAFF; CDR3nt: TGTGCCAGCAGCCGGGACACGAACACTGAAGCTTTCTTT
abundance: once; v_gene: TRBV7-2; j_gene: TRBJ2-5; d_gene: TRBD2; CDR3aa: CASTQGSLAGMEETQYF; CDR3nt: TGTGCCAGCACCCAGGGTTCGCTAGCGGGAATGGAAGAGACCCAGTACTTC
abundance: .; v_gene: TRBV6-5; j_gene: TRBJ2-6; d_gene: TRBD1; CDR3aa: CASSYRGPGANVLTF; CDR3nt: TGTGCCAGCAGTTACAGGGGGCCTGGGGCCAACGTCCTGACTTTC
abundance: .; v_gene: TRBV7-9; j_gene: TRBJ2-2; d_gene: TRBD1; CDR3aa: CASSLDRQGVATGELFF; CDR3nt: TGTGCCAGCAGCTTAGATAGACAGGGGGTGGCCACCGGGGAGCTGTTTTTT
abundance: .; v_gene: TRBV18; j_gene: TRBJ1-5; d_gene: TRBD1; CDR3aa: CASSAVGTGSSNQPQHF; CDR3nt: TGTGCCAGCTCAGCGGTGGGGACAGGGAGTAGCAATCAGCCCCAGCATTTT
abundance: .; v_gene: TRBV27; j_gene: TRBJ2-5; d_gene: .; CDR3aa: CASSHRGSETQYF; CDR3nt: TGTGCCAGCAGCCACAGAGGGTCAGAGACCCAGTACTTC
abundance: .; v_gene: TRBV11-3; j_gene: TRBJ1-1; d_gene: .; CDR3aa: CASSPGGAADTEAFF; CDR3nt: TGTGCCAGCAGCCCCGGGGGGGCCGCGGACACTGAAGCTTTCTTT
abundance: .; v_gene: TRBV18; j_gene: TRBJ1-4; d_gene: .; CDR3aa: CASSEGTLTNEKLFF; CDR3nt: TGTGCCAGCTCGGAGGGGACCTTAACTAATGAAAAACTGTTTTTT
abundance: .; v_gene: TRBV19; j_gene: TRBJ2-1; d_gene: TRBD1; CDR3aa: CASSIGPGQEYNEQFF; CDR3nt: TGTGCCAGTAGTATAGGACCGGGACAGGAGTACAATGAGCAGTTCTTC
abundance: .; v_gene: TRBV28; j_gene: TRBJ2-3; d_gene: TRBD2; CDR3aa: CASSTGGRGADTQYF; CDR3nt: TGTGCCAGCAGCACCGGGGGGAGAGGTGCAGATACGCAGTATTTT
abundance: once; v_gene: TRBV19; j_gene: TRBJ1-1; d_gene: TRBD1; CDR3aa: CASSNHYRGTEAFF; CDR3nt: TGTGCCAGTAGTAACCATTACAGGGGCACTGAAGCTTTCTTT
abundance: .; v_gene: TRBV18; j_gene: TRBJ2-1; d_gene: .; CDR3aa: CASSPYTVSTYNEQFF; CDR3nt: TGTGCCAGCTCACCCTACACAGTTAGTACCTACAATGAGCAGTTCTTC
abundance: .; v_gene: TRBV10-3; j_gene: TRBJ2-1; d_gene: TRBD2; CDR3aa: CATRSVPPGGSSYNEQFF; CDR3nt: TGTGCCACCCGGTCGGTCCCCCCTGGCGGGAGCTCCTACAATGAGCAGTTCTTC
abundance: .; v_gene: TRBV30; j_gene: TRBJ2-3; d_gene: .; CDR3aa: CAWDQKGTDTQYF; CDR3nt: TGTGCCTGGGACCAGAAGGGCACAGATACGCAGTATTTT
abundance: .; v_gene: TRBV5-4; j_gene: TRBJ2-1; d_gene: TRBD2; CDR3aa: CASSSPGLANEQFF; CDR3nt: TGTGCCAGCAGCTCCCCGGGACTAGCAAATGAGCAGTTCTTC
abundance: .; v_gene: TRBV5-6; j_gene: TRBJ2-7; d_gene: .; CDR3aa: CASSSGQGSYEQYF; CDR3nt: TGTGCCAGCAGCTCTGGGCAGGGTTCCTACGAGCAGTACTTC
abundance: .; v_gene: TRBV28; j_gene: TRBJ1-2; d_gene: .; CDR3aa: CASSQPGNGYTF; CDR3nt: TGTGCCAGCAGTCAACCAGGGAACGGCTACACCTTC
abundance: .; v_gene: TRBV29-1; j_gene: TRBJ1-1; d_gene: .; CDR3aa: CSVVTGTRNTEAFF; CDR3nt: TGCAGCGTAGTTACCGGGACAAGGAACACTGAAGCTTTCTTT
abundance: .; v_gene: TRBV28; j_gene: TRBJ1-5; d_gene: .; CDR3aa: CASRGRFNQPQHF; CDR3nt: TGTGCCAGCAGGGGGCGGTTCAATCAGCCCCAGCATTTT
abundance: .; v_gene: TRBV6-1; j_gene: TRBJ1-5; d_gene: .; CDR3aa: CASSVGHSGNQPQHF; CDR3nt: TGTGCCAGCAGTGTCGGACACTCGGGCAATCAGCCCCAGCATTTT
abundance: .; v_gene: TRBV6-5; j_gene: TRBJ1-1; d_gene: .; CDR3aa: CASSYAKWTEAFF; CDR3nt: TGTGCCAGCAGTTACGCCAAGTGGACTGAAGCTTTCTTT
abundance: .; v_gene: TRBV7-9; j_gene: TRBJ2-5; d_gene: TRBD2; CDR3aa: CASSLVSAGGSGTQYF; CDR3nt: TGTGCCAGCAGCTTAGTATCCGCGGGAGGGTCAGGGACCCAGTACTTC
abundance: .; v_gene: TRBV7-8; j_gene: TRBJ2-5; d_gene: TRBD2; CDR3aa: CASSLIGGGLETQYF; CDR3nt: TGTGCCAGCAGCTTAATTGGGGGAGGGCTTGAGACCCAGTACTTC
abundance: .; v_gene: TRBV5-1; j_gene: TRBJ2-5; d_gene: .; CDR3aa: CASSLGLPQETQYF; CDR3nt: TGCGCCAGCAGCTTGGGACTGCCACAAGAGACCCAGTACTTC
abundance: few; v_gene: TRBV18; j_gene: TRBJ2-1; d_gene: TRBD2; CDR3aa: CASSTLQGTSGRAPSYNEQFF; CDR3nt: TGTGCCAGCTCAACACTTCAAGGGACTAGCGGGAGGGCCCCATCCTACAATGAGCAGTTCTTC
abundance: .; v_gene: TRBV7-2; j_gene: TRBJ2-5; d_gene: .; CDR3aa: CASSRVPPGETQYF; CDR3nt: TGTGCCAGCAGCCGGGTCCCCCCGGGAGAGACCCAGTACTTC
abundance: .; v_gene: TRBV10-1; j_gene: TRBJ2-1; d_gene: .; CDR3aa: CASSDTGPPFF; CDR3nt: TGCGCCAGCAGTGACACTGGGCCGCCGTTCTTC
abundance: .; v_gene: TRBV2; j_gene: TRBJ2-7; d_gene: .; CDR3aa: CASSELSFYEQYF; CDR3nt: TGTGCCAGCAGTGAACTGAGTTTCTACGAGCAGTACTTC
abundance: once; v_gene: TRBV6-6; j_gene: TRBJ2-7; d_gene: .; CDR3aa: CASSSDSDEQYF; CDR3nt: TGTGCCAGCAGTTCTGACAGTGACGAGCAGTACTTC
abundance: .; v_gene: TRBV19; j_gene: TRBJ2-7; d_gene: TRBD1; CDR3aa: CASSNTGVGEQYF; CDR3nt: TGTGCCAGTAGTAACACAGGGGTTGGGGAGCAGTACTTC
abundance: .; v_gene: TRBV29-1; j_gene: TRBJ2-5; d_gene: .; CDR3aa: CSVDLQQLRETQYF; CDR3nt: TGCAGCGTTGACCTCCAACAGTTGCGGGAGACCCAGTACTTC
abundance: .; v_gene: TRBV11-2; j_gene: TRBJ2-1; d_gene: TRBD2; CDR3aa: CASSPRLAGTNNEQFF; CDR3nt: TGTGCCAGCAGCCCCCGACTAGCGGGGACGAACAATGAGCAGTTCTTC
abundance: .; v_gene: TRBV27; j_gene: TRBJ1-1; d_gene: .; CDR3aa: CASSLHRVATEAFF; CDR3nt: TGTGCCAGCAGTTTACACAGAGTCGCCACTGAAGCTTTCTTT
abundance: once; v_gene: TRBV27; j_gene: TRBJ1-2; d_gene: .; CDR3aa: CASSNYTNYGYTF; CDR3nt: TGTGCCAGCAGTAACTACACCAACTATGGCTACACCTTC
abundance: .; v_gene: TRBV5-1; j_gene: TRBJ2-7; d_gene: TRBD1; CDR3aa: CASSLANRGPYEQYF; CDR3nt: TGCGCCAGCAGCTTGGCCAACAGGGGACCCTACGAGCAGTACTTC
abundance: .; v_gene: TRBV30; j_gene: TRBJ2-7; d_gene: .; CDR3aa: CAWSVSRGIASYEQYF; CDR3nt: TGTGCCTGGAGTGTAAGTCGAGGGATCGCCTCCTACGAGCAGTACTTC
abundance: .; v_gene: TRBV2; j_gene: TRBJ2-3; d_gene: TRBD2; CDR3aa: CASARPISTGRTDTQYF; CDR3nt: TGTGCCAGCGCAAGGCCTATATCGACCGGGAGGACAGATACGCAGTATTTT
abundance: .; v_gene: TRBV5-1; j_gene: TRBJ2-3; d_gene: TRBD1; CDR3aa: CASSNRDRGTDTQYF; CDR3nt: TGCGCCAGCAGCAACCGGGACAGGGGTACAGATACGCAGTATTTT
abundance: .; v_gene: TRBV2; j_gene: TRBJ1-2; d_gene: TRBD1; CDR3aa: CASSTTGIYGYTF; CDR3nt: TGTGCCAGCAGTACGACAGGGATCTATGGCTACACCTTC
abundance: .; v_gene: TRBV9; j_gene: TRBJ1-4; d_gene: .; CDR3aa: CASSTSGRSNEKLFF; CDR3nt: TGTGCCAGCAGCACGTCAGGGCGGTCTAATGAAAAACTGTTTTTT
abundance: .; v_gene: TRBV6-5; j_gene: TRBJ2-1; d_gene: TRBD2; CDR3aa: CASSYSTGTRRNEQFF; CDR3nt: TGTGCCAGCAGTTACTCTACCGGGACTAGGAGGAATGAGCAGTTCTTC
abundance: few; v_gene: TRBV20-1; j_gene: TRBJ1-5; d_gene: .; CDR3aa: CSAGNQPQHF; CDR3nt: TGCAGTGCTGGGAATCAGCCCCAGCATTTT
abundance: few; v_gene: TRBV28; j_gene: TRBJ1-4; d_gene: .; CDR3aa: CASSSPDSSNEKLFF; CDR3nt: TGTGCCAGCAGTTCCCCGGACAGCTCTAATGAAAAACTGTTTTTT
abundance: few; v_gene: TRBV29-1; j_gene: TRBJ1-1; d_gene: .; CDR3aa: CSVEGVDRRTEAFF; CDR3nt: TGCAGCGTTGAAGGGGTTGACAGGAGGACTGAAGCTTTCTTT
abundance: .; v_gene: TRBV7-9; j_gene: TRBJ1-2; d_gene: .; CDR3aa: CASSLGTGNYGYTF; CDR3nt: TGTGCCAGCAGCTTAGGGACGGGGAACTATGGCTACACCTTC
abundance: .; v_gene: TRBV5-8; j_gene: TRBJ1-1; d_gene: .; CDR3aa: CASVGRPGTEAFF; CDR3nt: TGTGCCTCAGTAGGCAGGCCTGGGACTGAAGCTTTCTTT
abundance: few; v_gene: TRBV18; j_gene: TRBJ2-7; d_gene: .; CDR3aa: CASSLEVDGYEQYF; CDR3nt: TGTGCCAGCTCACTCGAGGTGGACGGCTACGAGCAGTACTTC
abundance: .; v_gene: TRBV7-9; j_gene: TRBJ2-2; d_gene: .; CDR3aa: CASSLSTGRSGELFF; CDR3nt: TGTGCCAGCAGCTTATCGACGGGGCGGAGCGGGGAGCTGTTTTTT
abundance: .; v_gene: TRBV28; j_gene: TRBJ2-6; d_gene: TRBD1; CDR3aa: CASTGGSSSGANVLTF; CDR3nt: TGTGCCAGTACAGGGGGCTCAAGCTCTGGGGCCAACGTCCTGACTTTC
abundance: .; v_gene: TRBV6-1; j_gene: TRBJ1-5; d_gene: .; CDR3aa: CASSEASGFRYSNQPQHF; CDR3nt: TGTGCCAGCAGTGAAGCGTCAGGGTTCAGATATAGCAATCAGCCCCAGCATTTT
abundance: .; v_gene: TRBV7-8; j_gene: TRBJ2-1; d_gene: TRBD2; CDR3aa: CASSETSGGYNEQFF; CDR3nt: TGTGCCAGCAGCGAGACTAGCGGGGGTTACAATGAGCAGTTCTTC
abundance: .; v_gene: TRBV29-1; j_gene: TRBJ2-3; d_gene: TRBD2; CDR3aa: CSVEGGRAVGTDTQYF; CDR3nt: TGCAGCGTTGAGGGCGGGAGGGCGGTGGGCACAGATACGCAGTATTTT